One sample yielded the 17 T cell receptor beta chains listed below, sequenced in a study of molecular identifiers for immune sequencing clone quantification. One entry per CDR3 protein, called by TCRdb with MiXCR from the PCR reads. The data hold about 510,000 distinct CDR3 sequences, with under 30% observed a single time. Sequenced sample: naive CD8+ T cells from blood, with Jurkat cell RNA spiked in. Subset: FACS-sorted CD8+CD4-CCR7+CD45RA+ naive T cells. Receptors were obtained from a human donor in good health. Some libraries in this study had Jurkat cell RNA spiked in.

As regards this clonotype: Possible read error: a much larger clone is one base away. The J gene is TRBJ2-7, the V gene TRBV6-5; D is possibly TRBD2 (5 bases). Germline assignment: CDR1 MNHEY and CDR2 SVGAGI. The CDR3 is made up of 14 amino acids. CDR3 coding DNA: TGTGCCAGCAGCTCCATGGAGGTTACCTACGAGCCGTACTTC. This encodes CASSSMEVTYEPYF.

V is TRBV12-3 or TRBV12-4 and J is TRBJ2-2, with 10 bases fitting TRBD2. V dropped 4 bases and J dropped 3; count of bases not matched to a gene: 2. This CDR3 is built from 15 residues. The CDR3 here is CASSSSGSYTGELFF. CDR3 nucleotide sequence: TGTGCCAGCAGTTCTAGCGGGAGTTACACCGGGGAGCTGTTTTTT.

Details on this clonotype: The conserved phenylalanine or tryptophan is not found at the CDR3 terminus, so this likely reflects a read error. This rearrangement joins TRBV20-1 to TRBJ2-7, with D perhaps assigned TRBD1 or TRBD2 (6 bases each). The CDR3 is 14 residues long. V was cut by 3 bases and J by 4 bases, with 16 bases left in between. Looked up from germline, CDR1 is DFQATT and CDR2 is SNEGSKA (reference sequence). The CDR3 protein is CSARVPGALYEQYI. The CDR3 DNA reads as TGCAGTGCTAGGGTTCCGGGGGCGCTTTACGAGCAGTACATC.

The chain has TRBV2 and TRBJ2-5; D is unclear. The CDR3 is made up of 17 amino acids. Trimming stripped 1 base from V and 2 bases from J, with 17 bases between. Germline values: CDR1 SNHLY, CDR2 FYNNEI. CDR3 residues: CASSEEVEFGIQETQYF. The CDR3 DNA reads TGTGCCAGCAGTGAAGAAGTGGAGTTCGGAATTCAAGAGACCCAGTACTTC.

The chain carries TRBV7-2 and TRBJ2-1; TRBD2 matches at 8 bases. Germline V gene lookup returns CDR1 SGHTA and CDR2 FQGNSA. J was trimmed by 6 bases and V by 7 bases; bases with no gene match: 11. The CDR3 totals 15 residues. CDR3 sequence reads: CASTPQGGGFNEQFF. The CDR3 bases are TGTGCCAGCACCCCTCAGGGCGGGGGGTTCAATGAGCAGTTCTTC.

This clonotype came up a few times. CDR3 loop: CASSERLGVAGSYEQYF. The DNA of the CDR3 is TGTGCCAGCAGCGAACGACTAGGGGTAGCGGGTTCCTACGAGCAGTACTTC. The chain is built from TRBV11-3 and TRBJ2-7, with 7 positions matching TRBD2. This CDR3 is 17 amino acids long. CDR1 SGHNT and CDR2 YENEEA come from the germline V gene. V shed 5 bases, J shed 1 base, and the junction held 14 bases outside the gene matches.

Details on this clonotype: A much larger clone differs from this one at a single base, so this may be a read error. The conserved phenylalanine or tryptophan is not found at the CDR3 terminus, so this likely reflects a read error. The rearrangement links TRBV9 to TRBJ2-2; no definite D call. V lost 0 bases and J 10 bases, leaving 4 bases between the germline ends. Germline-derived CDR1 and CDR2 are SGDLS and YYNGEE. This CDR3 spans 11 amino acids. The CDR3 sequence is CASSVDQELFS. The CDR3 nucleotides read TGTGCCAGCAGCGTAGATCAGGAGCTGTTTTCT.

Details on this clonotype: The junction shows a germline mismatch at one end, possibly a read error. The chain combines TRBV27 with TRBJ1-3; TRBD1 matches 8 bases. Germline V CDR1 and CDR2: MNHEY, SMNVEV (reference sequence). The CDR3 has 15 residues. CDR3 bases: TGTGCCAGCAGTTTTTGGACAGGGTCTGGAAACACCGTATATTTT. Protein product: CASSFWTGSGNTVYF.

V and J are TRBV24-1 and TRBJ2-2; D unclear. The V end lost 4 bases, the J end lost 2 bases, and 7 bases lay between the germline ends. Germline V CDR1 and CDR2: KGHDR, SFDVKD. The CDR3 sequence is 14 residues long. CDR3 residues: CATSEGRNTGELFF. In DNA form, the CDR3 reads TGTGCCACCAGTGAAGGCAGAAACACCGGGGAGCTGTTTTTT.

V is TRBV6-2 or TRBV6-3 and J is TRBJ1-2; tentative D call: TRBD1 (5 bases). Germline loops: CDR1 MNHEY, CDR2 SVGEGT. With 5 bases removed from V and 5 bases from J, the gap between germline ends came to 12 bases. The CDR3 is made up of 13 amino acids. CDR3 DNA sequence: TGTGCCAGCAGTGAGGCAGGGAATTATGGCTACACCTTC. This sequence encodes CASSEAGNYGYTF.

This clonotype showed up many times. This CDR3 reads CASRLAGGPETQYF. In DNA form, the CDR3 reads TGTGCCAGCAGACTAGCGGGGGGGCCCGAGACCCAGTACTTC. The rearrangement joins TRBV13 to TRBJ2-5; 13 bases are shared with TRBD2. Germline V gives CDR1 PRHDT, CDR2 FYEKMQ (reference sequence). V gave up 6 bases and J gave up 5 bases; unmatched junction bases: 3. CDR3 size: 14 residues.

This clonotype was found a few times. In DNA form, the CDR3 reads TGTGCCAGCAGCCCGAGAAACAGGGGCGCGGGGTCCTACGAGCAGTACTTC. This gives the protein CASSPRNRGAGSYEQYF. The J gene is TRBJ2-7, the V gene TRBV7-6; D is perhaps TRBD1 (7 bases). In germline, CDR1 is SGHVS, CDR2 FNYEAQ. Trimming removed 5 bases at V and 1 base at J, with 21 bases between. This CDR3 is built from 17 residues.

The chain employs TRBV5-8 and TRBJ2-7; 9 bases map to TRBD1. V gave up 3 bases and J gave up 5 bases; unmatched junction bases: 6. Germline V gene data show CDR1 as SGHTS and CDR2 as YDEGEE. The CDR3 loop spans 14 amino acids. CDR3 DNA: TGTGCCAGCAGCTCGGACAGGGGAAGCCACGAGCAGTACTTC. Translating gives CASSSDRGSHEQYF.

The chain has TRBV7-9 and TRBJ2-5; 9 bases are shared with TRBD2. J lost 1 base, V lost 7 bases, and 7 bases had no gene match. The CDR3 is 15 residues long. The germline gives CDR1 SEHNR, CDR2 FQNEAQ (reference sequence). The CDR3 coding sequence is TGTGCCAGCACCTTTGGCGGGAGGGCCCAAGAGACCCAGTACTTC. Translating it yields CASTFGGRAQETQYF.

This clonotype was detected only a few times. The V gene is TRBV2, the J gene TRBJ1-4; 9 bases line up with TRBD1. The germline V gene has CDR1 SNHLY and CDR2 FYNNEI. With 6 bases clipped from V and 7 bases from J, the junction kept 3 bases outside the gene matches. The CDR3 is made up of 13 amino acids. CDR3 loop: CASRDRGAEKLFF. CDR3 nucleotide sequence: TGTGCCAGCAGAGACAGGGGGGCTGAAAAACTGTTTTTT.

There are many counts of this clonotype. The chain combines TRBV7-9 with TRBJ1-5; TRBD1 agrees at 8 bases. Trimming took 5 bases from V and 0 from J; bases not matched to a gene: 3. CDR1 and CDR2 from the germline V gene are SEHNR and FQNEAQ (reference sequence). The CDR3 has 15 amino acids. CDR3 coding DNA: TGTGCCAGCAGCGGGACAGGCTATAGCAATCAGCCCCAGCATTTT. Translating gives CASSGTGYSNQPQHF. Full variable domain (remainder filled in from reference TRBV7-9 and TRBJ1-5): DTGVSQNPRHKITKRGQNVTFRCDPISEHNRLYWYRQTLGQGPEFLTYFQNEAQLEKSRLLSDRFSAERPKGSFSTLEIQRTEQGDSAMYLCASSGTGYSNQPQHFGDGTRLSIL.

This clonotype was recorded a few times. The rearrangement links TRBV20-1 to TRBJ2-3, with 10 bases matching TRBD2. Germline loops: CDR1 DFQATT, CDR2 SNEGSKA (reference sequence). The CDR3 extends over 15 amino acids. With V trimmed by 3 bases and J by 3 bases, 6 bases remained unmatched. The CDR3 here is CSASSGTSVTDTQYF. The CDR3 DNA follows: TGCAGTGCTAGTAGCGGGACTAGCGTAACAGATACGCAGTATTTT.